A selection of T cell receptor beta chains follows, all from one sample in a study of technical replicates of blood from several donors. Measured with immunoSEQ multiplex PCR; TCRdb has only the in-frame clones, and not every one. The table shows over 90,000 clones, with around 96% occurring only once. The sample taken for sequencing was T cells isolated from PBMCs. All receptors derive from a human donor in good health. Each CDR3 is given with its conserved first and last residue.

V gene	J gene	CDR3 protein
TRBV10-2	TRBJ2-7	CASSEGQGAYEQYF
TRBV5-5	TRBJ2-1	CASRAGVSSYNEQFF
TRBV7-9	TRBJ2-7	CASSLITGSVTYEQYF
TRBV28	TRBJ1-5	CASSLSYLVGDQPQHF
TRBV11-3	TRBJ2-3	CASSRTRRTDTQYF
TRBV13	TRBJ2-5	CASSKDLAGMEETQYF
TRBV5-6	TRBJ2-3	CASSSLEGADTQYF
TRBV6-5	TRBJ2-7	CASSLSWEGSLEQYF
TRBV5-6	TRBJ1-5	CASSFSQGQGENQPQHF
TRBV9	TRBJ1-2	CASSGQSFYGYTF
TRBV5-6	TRBJ1-4	CASSLLETATNEKLFF
TRBV7-8	TRBJ1-5	CASSLGYGRGRRGNQPQHF
TRBV28	TRBJ1-2	CASSPEVRGSGYTF
TRBV6-1	TRBJ1-3	CASSRDSGSGNTIYF
TRBV28	TRBJ1-4	CASSNQGSWIGLFF
TRBV7-7	TRBJ2-7	CTSSKGQGPSYEQYF
TRBV30	TRBJ2-3	CAWAGAITDTQYF
TRBV29-1	TRBJ2-1	CSGSGGSNEQFF
TRBV29-1	TRBJ2-3	CSVDFKAGVADTQYF
TRBV5-4	TRBJ2-5	CASSEGGDQETQYF
TRBV7-3	TRBJ2-3	CASGLGRVGDRQYF
TRBV28	TRBJ1-1	CASSLWGQGDTEAFF
TRBV5-5	TRBJ1-1	CASSLGGQNEAFF
TRBV7-2	TRBJ2-5	CASTLSGGEPGGTQYF
TRBV11-2	TRBJ2-1	CASSRTERRVYNEQFF
TRBV10-2	TRBJ2-1	CASSPGLAGRNEQFF
TRBV10-3	TRBJ2-4	CAISSSGRGENIQYF
TRBV14	TRBJ2-1	CASSRGIINNEQFF
TRBV19	TRBJ2-1	CASSRSGSPYNEQFF
TRBV14	TRBJ2-1	CASSQAVEQFF
TRBV19	TRBJ2-5	CASSIRGLAGHVFQETQYF
TRBV15	TRBJ1-6	CATRSRQDRSPLHF
TRBV5-4	TRBJ1-2	CASSSQTRDSHNYGYTF
TRBV7-3	TRBJ2-1	CASSLTRGRAPGNEQFF
TRBV28	TRBJ1-1	CASRVTGGAFF
TRBV13	TRBJ2-2	CASSLEYRLAGLPGTGELFF
TRBV30	TRBJ1-1	CAWSRGARTFLKNTEAFF
TRBV19	TRBJ2-7	CATQGLAGYEQYF
TRBV2	TRBJ2-5	CASKQAGGDETQYF
TRBV9	TRBJ2-3	CASSVGREVAVGGTDTQYF
TRBV27	TRBJ1-1	CASSKPSVNTEAFF
TRBV7-9	TRBJ2-7	CASSLGPAGQGYEQYF
TRBV11-2	TRBJ2-1	CASSKRRENEQFF
TRBV4-1	TRBJ2-7	CASSQSQGAGLAAYEQYF
TRBV18	TRBJ2-7	CASSPYRTSGGYEQYF
TRBV11-2	TRBJ2-2	CASSLTVVGRGALFF
TRBV11-3	TRBJ2-7	CASSPRQGRGYEQYF
TRBV9	TRBJ2-5	CASSPFGGQGAGETQYF
TRBV5-1	TRBJ2-2	CASSEQGWETGELFF
TRBV28	TRBJ1-2	CASSLLYERTRGYTF
TRBV6-1	TRBJ2-1	CASSAHHPTSGRVTEQFF
TRBV7-2	TRBJ1-1	CASSSSGGFTEAFF
TRBV27	TRBJ2-7	CASSFLPSGSGEQYF
TRBV5-6	TRBJ2-6	CASSLVSSPGPGANVLTF
TRBV5-1	TRBJ2-1	CASSPGHLAGGSLNEQFF
TRBV28	TRBJ1-3	CASNRFSGNTIYF
TRBV5-4	TRBJ1-2	CASSLGDRGDSYTF
TRBV9	TRBJ2-3	CASSVRSGTTDTQYF
TRBV19	TRBJ1-3	CASIPTGSSGNTIYF
TRBV7-2	TRBJ2-4	CASSLGLSAVGIQYF